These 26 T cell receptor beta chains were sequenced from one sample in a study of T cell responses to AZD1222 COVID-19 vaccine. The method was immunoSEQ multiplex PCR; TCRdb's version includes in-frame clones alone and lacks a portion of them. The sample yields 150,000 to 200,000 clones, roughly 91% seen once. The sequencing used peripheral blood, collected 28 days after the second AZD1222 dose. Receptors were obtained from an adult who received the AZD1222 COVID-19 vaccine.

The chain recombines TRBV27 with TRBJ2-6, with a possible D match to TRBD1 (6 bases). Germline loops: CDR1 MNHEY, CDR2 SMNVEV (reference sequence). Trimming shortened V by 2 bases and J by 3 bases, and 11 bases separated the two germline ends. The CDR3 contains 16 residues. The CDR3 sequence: CASSLEGVHGANVLTF. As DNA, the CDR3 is TGTGCCAGCAGTTTAGAGGGGGTCCATGGGGCCAACGTCCTGACTTTC. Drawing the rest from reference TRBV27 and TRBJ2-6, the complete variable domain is EAQVTQNPRYLITVTGKKLTVTCSQNMNHEYMSWYRQDPGLGLRQIYYSMNVEVTDKGDVPEGYKVSRKEKRNFPLILESPSPNQTSLYFCASSLEGVHGANVLTFGAGSRLTVL.

The CDR3 region is CAVRDGEINTGELFF. CDR3 bases: TGTGCCGTACGGGACGGAGAGATAAACACCGGGGAGCTGTTTTTT. The chain combines TRBV5-4 with TRBJ2-2; perhaps D is TRBD1 or TRBD2 (5 bases each). Germline V gene data show CDR1 as SGHNT and CDR2 as YYREEE (reference sequence). This CDR3 spans 15 amino acids. Trimming took 10 bases from V and 2 from J, leaving 18 bases between them.

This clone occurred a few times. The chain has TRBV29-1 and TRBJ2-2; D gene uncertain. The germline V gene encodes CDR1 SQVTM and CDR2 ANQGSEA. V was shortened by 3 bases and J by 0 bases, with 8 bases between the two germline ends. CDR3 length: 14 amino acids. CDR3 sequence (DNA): TGCAGCGTTGAGGTCCAGGCGAACACCGGGGAGCTGTTTTTT. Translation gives CSVEVQANTGELFF.

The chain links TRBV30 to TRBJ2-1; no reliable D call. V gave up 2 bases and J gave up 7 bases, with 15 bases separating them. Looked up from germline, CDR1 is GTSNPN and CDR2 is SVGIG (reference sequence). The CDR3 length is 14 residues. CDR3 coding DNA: TGTGCCTGGAGTCCGACCCCGGGTTGGAATGAGCAGTTCTTC. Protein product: CAWSPTPGWNEQFF.

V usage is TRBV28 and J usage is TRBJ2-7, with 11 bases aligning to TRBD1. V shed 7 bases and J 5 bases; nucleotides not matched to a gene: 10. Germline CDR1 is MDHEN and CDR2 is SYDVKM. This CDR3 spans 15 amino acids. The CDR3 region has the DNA TGTGCCAGCACCCTCTCCCGGACAGGGGGCCACGAGCAGTACTTC. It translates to CASTLSRTGGHEQYF.

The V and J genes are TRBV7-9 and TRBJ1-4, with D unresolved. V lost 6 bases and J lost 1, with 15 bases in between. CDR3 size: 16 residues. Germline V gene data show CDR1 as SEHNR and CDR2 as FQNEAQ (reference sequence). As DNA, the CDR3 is TGTGCCAGCAGTCTTGGGTTCCGAGGAACTAATGAAAAACTGTTTTTT. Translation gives CASSLGFRGTNEKLFF.

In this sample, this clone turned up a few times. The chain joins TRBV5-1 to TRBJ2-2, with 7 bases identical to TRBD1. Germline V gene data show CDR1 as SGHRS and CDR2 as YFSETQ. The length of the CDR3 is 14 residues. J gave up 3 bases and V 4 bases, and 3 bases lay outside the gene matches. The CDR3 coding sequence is TGCGCCAGCAGCCCCACAGGGGACACCGGGGAGCTGTTTTTT. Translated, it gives CASSPTGDTGELFF.

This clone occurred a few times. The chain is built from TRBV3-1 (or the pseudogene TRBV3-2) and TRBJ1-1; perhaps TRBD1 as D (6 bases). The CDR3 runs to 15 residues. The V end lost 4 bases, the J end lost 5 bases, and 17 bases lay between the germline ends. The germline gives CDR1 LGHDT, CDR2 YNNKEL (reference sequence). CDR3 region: CASSPPAGAGTEAFF. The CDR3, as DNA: TGTGCCAGCAGCCCCCCGGCGGGGGCCGGAACTGAAGCTTTCTTT.

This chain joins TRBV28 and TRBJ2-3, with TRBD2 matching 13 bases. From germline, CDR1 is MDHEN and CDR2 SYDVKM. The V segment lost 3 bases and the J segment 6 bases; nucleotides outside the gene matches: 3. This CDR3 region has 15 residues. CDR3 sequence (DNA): TGTGCCAGCAGTTTGACTAGCGGGAGGTCGGATACGCAGTATTTT. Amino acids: CASSLTSGRSDTQYF. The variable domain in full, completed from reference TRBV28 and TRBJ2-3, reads DVKVTQSSRYLVKRTGEKVFLECVQDMDHENMFWYRQDPGLGLRLIYFSYDVKMKEKGDIPEGYSVSREKKERFSLILESASTNQTSMYLCASSLTSGRSDTQYFGPGTRLTVL.

The CDR3 nucleotides are TGTGCCAGCAGTCCCGAGACAGTCATCTCCTACAATGAGCAGTTCTTC. Translated, it gives CASSPETVISYNEQFF. V is TRBV28 and J is TRBJ2-1; possible D gene TRBD1, 5 bases. The CDR3 extends over 16 amino acids. The V gene lost 5 bases and the J gene lost 0 bases, with 14 bases spanning the gap. Germline V gene sequence: CDR1 MDHEN, CDR2 SYDVKM.

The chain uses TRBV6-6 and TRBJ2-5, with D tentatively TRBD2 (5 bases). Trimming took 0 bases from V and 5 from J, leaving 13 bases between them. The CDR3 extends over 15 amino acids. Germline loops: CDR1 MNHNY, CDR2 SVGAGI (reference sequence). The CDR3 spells CASSYSQQRGETQYF. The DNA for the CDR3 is TGTGCCAGCAGTTACTCGCAACAGAGAGGGGAGACCCAGTACTTC.

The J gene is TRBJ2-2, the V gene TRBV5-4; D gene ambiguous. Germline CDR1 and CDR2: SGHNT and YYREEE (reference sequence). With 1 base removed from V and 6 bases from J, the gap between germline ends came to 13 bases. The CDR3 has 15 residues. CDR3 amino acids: CASSLWFKPPGELFF. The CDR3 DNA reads TGTGCCAGCAGCTTGTGGTTCAAACCGCCCGGGGAGCTGTTTTTT.

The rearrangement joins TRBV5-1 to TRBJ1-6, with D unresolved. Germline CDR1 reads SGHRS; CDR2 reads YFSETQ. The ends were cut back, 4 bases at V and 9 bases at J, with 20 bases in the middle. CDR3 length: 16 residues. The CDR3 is CASSLIRKELGSPLHF. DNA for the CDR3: TGCGCCAGCAGCCTTATCCGTAAGGAGTTGGGTTCACCCCTCCACTTT.

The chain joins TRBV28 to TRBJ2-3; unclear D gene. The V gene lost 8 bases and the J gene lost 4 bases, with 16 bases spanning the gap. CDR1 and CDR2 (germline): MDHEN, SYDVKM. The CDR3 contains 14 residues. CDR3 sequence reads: CASSLPSPADTQYF. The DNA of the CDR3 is TGTGCCAGCTCTCTCCCAAGCCCGGCAGATACGCAGTATTTT.

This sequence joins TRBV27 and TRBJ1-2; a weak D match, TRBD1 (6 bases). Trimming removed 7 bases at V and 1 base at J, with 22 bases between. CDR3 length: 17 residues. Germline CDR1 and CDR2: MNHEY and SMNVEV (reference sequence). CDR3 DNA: TGTGCCAGCACCCGCCTTGTCAGGGAGGGGGGTAACTATGGCTACACCTTC. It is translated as CASTRLVREGGNYGYTF.

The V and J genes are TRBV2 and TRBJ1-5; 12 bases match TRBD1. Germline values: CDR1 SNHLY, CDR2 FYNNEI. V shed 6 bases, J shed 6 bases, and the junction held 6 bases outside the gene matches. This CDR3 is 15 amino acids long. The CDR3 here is CASSQGTGGGQPQHF. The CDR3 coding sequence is TGTGCCAGCAGCCAAGGGACAGGGGGCGGTCAGCCCCAGCATTTT.

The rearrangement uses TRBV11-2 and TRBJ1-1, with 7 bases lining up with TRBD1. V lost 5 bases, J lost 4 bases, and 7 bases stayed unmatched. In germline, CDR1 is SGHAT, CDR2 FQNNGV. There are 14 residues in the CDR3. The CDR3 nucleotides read TGTGCCAGCAGCCCGAGACAGGGAGCCACTGAAGCTTTCTTT. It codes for CASSPRQGATEAFF.

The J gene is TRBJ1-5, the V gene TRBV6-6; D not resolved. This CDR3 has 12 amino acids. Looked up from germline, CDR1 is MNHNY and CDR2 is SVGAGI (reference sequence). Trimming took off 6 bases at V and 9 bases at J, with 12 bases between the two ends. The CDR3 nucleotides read TGTGCCAGCAGCCCCCAGGAGGGGCCCCAGCATTTT. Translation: CASSPQEGPQHF.

This CDR3 is CASSYLPQGARTEAFF. CDR3 bases: TGTGCCAGCAGTTACCTGCCACAGGGGGCGCGAACTGAAGCTTTCTTT. V is TRBV6-5 and J is TRBJ1-1, with TRBD1 matching 9 bases. The CDR3 totals 16 residues. Trimming removed 2 bases from V and 5 bases from J; junction bases left unmatched: 9. CDR1 is MNHEY and CDR2 is SVGAGI in the germline V gene.

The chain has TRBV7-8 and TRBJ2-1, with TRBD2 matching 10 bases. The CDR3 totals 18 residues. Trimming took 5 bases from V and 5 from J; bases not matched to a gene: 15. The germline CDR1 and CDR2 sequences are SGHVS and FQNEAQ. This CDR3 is CASSLDWGSGRKNNEQFF. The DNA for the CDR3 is TGTGCCAGCAGCCTGGATTGGGGTAGCGGGAGGAAAAACAATGAGCAGTTCTTC.

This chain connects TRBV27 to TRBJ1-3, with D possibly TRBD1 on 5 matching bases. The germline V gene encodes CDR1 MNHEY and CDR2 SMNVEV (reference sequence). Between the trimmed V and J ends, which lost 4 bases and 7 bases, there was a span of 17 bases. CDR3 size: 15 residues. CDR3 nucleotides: TGTGCCAGCAGTTCCTTGGGGGATGTGACCAACACCATATATTTT. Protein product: CASSSLGDVTNTIYF.

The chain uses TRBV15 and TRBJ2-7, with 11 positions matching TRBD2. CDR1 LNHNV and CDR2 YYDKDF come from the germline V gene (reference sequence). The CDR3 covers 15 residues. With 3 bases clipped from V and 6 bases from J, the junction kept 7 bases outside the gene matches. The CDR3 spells CATSSRLAGNGEQYF. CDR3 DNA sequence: TGTGCCACCAGCAGTCGACTAGCGGGAAATGGCGAGCAGTACTTC.

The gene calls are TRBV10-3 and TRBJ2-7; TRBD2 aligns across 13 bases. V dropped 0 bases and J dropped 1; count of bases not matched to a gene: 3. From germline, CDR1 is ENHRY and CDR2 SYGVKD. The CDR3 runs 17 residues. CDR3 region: CAISESGGLAGSYEQYF. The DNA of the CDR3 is TGTGCCATCAGTGAGTCGGGGGGACTAGCGGGATCCTACGAGCAGTACTTC.

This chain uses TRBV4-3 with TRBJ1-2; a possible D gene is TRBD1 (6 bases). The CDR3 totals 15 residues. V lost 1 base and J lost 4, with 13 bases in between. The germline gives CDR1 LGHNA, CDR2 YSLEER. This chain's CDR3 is CASSQGNRDAYGYTF. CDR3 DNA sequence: TGCGCCAGCAGCCAAGGCAACAGGGATGCCTATGGCTACACCTTC.

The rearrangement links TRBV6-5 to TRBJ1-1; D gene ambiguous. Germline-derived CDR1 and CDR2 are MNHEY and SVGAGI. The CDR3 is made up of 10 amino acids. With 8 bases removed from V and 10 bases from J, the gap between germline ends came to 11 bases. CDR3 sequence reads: CASGPVGAFF. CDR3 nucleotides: TGTGCCAGCGGCCCCGTGGGAGCTTTCTTT.

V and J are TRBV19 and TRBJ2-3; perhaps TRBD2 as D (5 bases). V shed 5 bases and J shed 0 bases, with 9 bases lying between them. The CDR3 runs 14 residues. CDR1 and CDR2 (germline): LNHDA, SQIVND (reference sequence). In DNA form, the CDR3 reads TGTGCCAGTAGTCCCCGGACTAGCACAGATACGCAGTATTTT. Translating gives CASSPRTSTDTQYF. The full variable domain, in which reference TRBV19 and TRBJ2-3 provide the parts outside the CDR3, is DGGITQSPKYLFRKEGQNVTLSCEQNLNHDAMYWYRQDPGQGLRLIYYSQIVNDFQKGDIAEGYSVSREKKESFPLTVTSAQKNPTAFYLCASSPRTSTDTQYFGPGTRLTVL.